The entry that follows covers one TCR beta chain sequence. Its recognized antigen is unknown. Base-call qualities are not available, and no considerably larger clone is one nucleotide away. What this sample's time point label stands for: baseline before first vaccination. The vaccinee samples were drawn from two UK trials, COV001 and COV002, one of which was a single-blind randomized controlled phase 2/3 trial testing AZD1222 (ChAdOx1 nCoV-19) in healthy adults. For TCRbeta chain sequencing, PBMC samples from trial participants were taken at day 0 and at day 28 after the second dose. The source of the sample is a study of T cell responses to AZD1222 COVID-19 vaccine (dated by TCRdb to the early 2020s). Regarding the complete study: Because spike-specific TCR depth and breadth did not differ between the two schedules, AZD1222 recipients who got a second dose at roughly 4 weeks were pooled with those who got a second dose at roughly 12 weeks. A total of 233 trial participants underwent TCR sequencing, of whom about 210 received two doses of AZD1222 and 26 received two doses of the MenACWY control vaccine. Trial participants were enrolled into age subgroups of 18-55, 56-69 and 70-plus years, which contained about 160, 30 and 59 TCR-sequenced participants, respectively. Study-wide findings and limitations: Conclusions about previously exposed vaccinees were limited because only a handful of AZD1222 recipients were SARS-CoV-2 seropositive at baseline. The whole spike protein was spanned by vaccine-associated CD4 TCRs, and dominant responses were seen in regions 160-218 and 743-854. After two AZD1222 doses, both the breadth and the depth of spike-specific TCRs were significantly higher than at day 0 and than in MenACWY recipients. Participants were mostly white British, with more females than males. The authors suggested clonal diversity may have been underestimated. No day 14 peak-response samples were available, so repertoires were characterized only after the peak T cell response. The 56-69-year group was small, and its depth increase did not reach significance, likely because of low power. Epitopes outside the regions mutated in the B.1.351 and B.1.1.7 variants were reportedly recognized by nearly half of the unique spike-specific TCRs.

Based on the germline V gene, the CDR1 and CDR2 sequences are SGDLS and YYNGEE. Compared with germline, V lacks 3 bases and J lacks 0 bases; bases without a gene match: 7. The cysteine opens and the phenylalanine closes a CDR3 of 17 amino acids. The read is trimmed to its CDR3 DNA, 51 bases read in frame from base 1. The CDR3 regions of human TCRbeta chains were analyzed by immunosequencing. Regarding the original processing steps: TCRs in the repertoires were compared against a reference library of SARS-CoV-2-specific TCRs that had been generated with the MIRA antigen-specificity platform. Breadth meant the fraction of unique TCRs that were SARS-CoV-2-associated, whereas depth meant the fraction of total T cells that were SARS-CoV-2-associated. Each spike-specific TCR was assigned to its reactive spike region and to a CD4 or CD8 class using the MIRA data. Log10-transformed breadth and depth values were compared by one-way ANOVA with Sidak's multiple comparisons tests. Drawn from immuneACCESS, this table holds only the in-frame rearrangements with V and J called that TCRdb kept. Clones are partly lost; checked studies trace under half to an unresolved V gene and leave the rest unexplained. V, J and clone size were drawn from that table, and D and trimming were deduced from the DNA. The sample contains 200,000 to 300,000 clones, 93% of them found a single time. The biggest ten clones account for 0.55% of the sample.

The sequences come from peripheral blood, collected on day 0 of AZD1222 vaccination. The TCR was taken from an adult in good health. The chain is assembled from TRBV9 and TRBJ1-3; 9 bases in the junction line up with TRBD1. CDR3 sequence: CASSAGTGKLSGNTIYF. In nucleotide form, the sequence is TGTGCCAGCAGCGCCGGGACAGGGAAACTCTCTGGAAACACCATATATTTT. Extended through the reference TRBV9 and TRBJ1-3 proteins, this CDR3 yields the full variable domain: DSGVTQTPKHLITATGQRVTLRCSPRSGDLSVYWYQQSLDQGLQFLIQYYNGEERAKGNILERFSAQQFPDLHSELNLSSLELGDSALYFCASSAGTGKLSGNTIYFGEGSWLTVV.